Listed below are T cell receptor beta chains from one sample, sequenced in a study of T cell responses to AZD1222 COVID-19 vaccine. TCRdb keeps only in-frame clones here, not all; method: immunoSEQ multiplex PCR. The sample has 95,000 to 150,000 clones, approximately 90% seen once. The sequencing used peripheral blood, collected on day 0 of MenACWY control vaccination. Receptors were obtained from an adult in good health. CDR3s include the opening cysteine and the closing phenylalanine or tryptophan. The D gene is left open where the match is weak. Size is stated for part of the rows, as once, few or many counts, or as a class when the clone is expanded.

TRBJ1-5,TRBV5-6,NA,TRBD1,CASSLTGGNQPQHF,TGTGCCAGCAGCTTGACAGGGGGCAATCAGCCCCAGCATTTT
TRBJ2-7,TRBV7-9,few,NA,CASSRGLIYEQYF,TGTGCCAGCAGCCGGGGACTGATCTACGAGCAGTACTTC
TRBJ2-1,TRBV10-2,NA,NA,CASSEVGNEQFF,TGCGCCAGCAGTGAAGTGGGTAATGAGCAGTTCTTC
TRBJ2-1,TRBV21-1,NA,NA,CASSKGTLGEQFF,TGTGCCAGCAGCAAAGGGACGCTAGGGGAGCAGTTCTTC
TRBJ2-3,TRBV5-4,NA,NA,CASSTASTDTQYF,TGTGCCAGCAGCACCGCTAGCACAGATACGCAGTATTTT
TRBJ1-3,TRBV9,NA,NA,CASSVVGGNTIYF,TGTGCCAGCAGCGTAGTTGGGGGAAACACCATATATTTT
TRBJ1-4,TRBV11-3,NA,NA,CASSSPGDLGEKLFF,TGTGCCAGCAGCTCCCCCGGGGACCTGGGAGAAAAACTGTTTTTT
TRBJ2-1,TRBV24-1,NA,NA,CATSTGPMDEQFF,TGTGCCACCAGTACGGGACCAATGGATGAGCAGTTCTTC
TRBJ2-5,TRBV5-4,NA,NA,CASTSGTKETQYF,TGTGCCAGCACCTCCGGGACCAAAGAGACCCAGTACTTC
TRBJ1-6,TRBV6-5,NA,TRBD1,CASGDRANSPLHF,TGTGCCAGCGGGGACAGGGCTAATTCACCCCTCCACTTT
TRBJ1-2,TRBV19,NA,NA,CASSIELGGANNYGYTF,TGTGCCAGTAGTATTGAATTGGGAGGAGCAAATAACTATGGCTACACCTTC
TRBJ1-2,TRBV28,NA,NA,CASSLWGYGYTF,TGTGCCAGCAGTTTATGGGGGTATGGCTACACCTTC
TRBJ2-1,TRBV4-1,NA,TRBD2,CASSQELPSGFSYNEQFF,TGCGCCAGCAGCCAAGAACTCCCTAGCGGGTTCTCCTACAATGAGCAGTTCTTC
TRBJ2-5,TRBV9,once,NA,CASRGASQETQYF,TGTGCCAGCAGGGGAGCGTCCCAAGAGACCCAGTACTTC
TRBJ2-1,TRBV5-1,NA,TRBD2,CASSGRLAGGAPEQFF,TGCGCCAGCAGCGGACGACTAGCGGGAGGAGCCCCCGAGCAGTTCTTC
TRBJ1-1,TRBV29-1,NA,NA,CSGMRDPEAFF,TGCAGCGGAATGAGGGATCCTGAAGCTTTCTTT
TRBJ1-1,TRBV2,NA,NA,CASSPQGNTEAFF,TGTGCCAGCAGTCCCCAGGGAAACACTGAAGCTTTCTTT
TRBJ1-5,TRBV7-8,once,NA,CASSPQMDRGNQPQHF,TGTGCCAGCAGCCCTCAAATGGACAGAGGGAATCAGCCCCAGCATTTT
TRBJ2-7,TRBV28,NA,TRBD2,CASWPRTSGNYEQYF,TGTGCCAGCTGGCCCCGGACTAGCGGGAATTACGAGCAGTACTTC
TRBJ2-1,TRBV25-1,NA,TRBD2,CASSGGAAGGRGEQFF,TGTGCCAGCAGTGGGGGTGCGGCGGGAGGAAGAGGTGAGCAGTTCTTC
TRBJ1-2,TRBV10-3,NA,NA,CAISESGTIYGYTF,TGTGCCATCAGTGAGTCGGGGACCATCTATGGCTACACCTTC
TRBJ2-7,TRBV20-1,NA,NA,CSAITANEQYF,TGCAGTGCTATTACAGCGAACGAGCAGTACTTC
TRBJ1-1,TRBV7-8,NA,TRBD1,CASSLETGWGNTEAFF,TGTGCCAGCAGCTTAGAGACAGGGTGGGGGAACACTGAAGCTTTCTTT
TRBJ2-1,TRBV2,NA,TRBD2,CASSESGLAGVFDEQFF,TGTGCCAGCAGTGAGTCAGGACTAGCGGGAGTGTTCGATGAGCAGTTCTTC
TRBJ1-1,TRBV19,NA,NA,CASSIGTRGFGTEAFF,TGTGCCAGTAGTATAGGTACCAGGGGTTTCGGCACTGAAGCTTTCTTT
TRBJ1-5,TRBV18,NA,NA,CASSPGPYSNQPQHF,TGTGCCAGCTCACCGGGACCTTATAGCAATCAGCCCCAGCATTTT
TRBJ2-1,TRBV7-3,NA,NA,CASSLSGTEYNEQFF,TGTGCCAGCAGTCTGTCCGGGACGGAGTACAATGAGCAGTTCTTC
TRBJ2-1,TRBV24-1,NA,TRBD2,CATSDAPRAGALNEQFF,TGTGCCACCAGTGATGCCCCAAGGGCGGGAGCTCTCAATGAGCAGTTCTTC